This T cell receptor beta chain came from a study of T cells in Graves' hyperthyroidism and ophthalmopathy. The CDR3 is 17 amino acids. Trimming took 6 bases from V and 3 from J; bases not matched to a gene: 7. Ten or more counts support this clonotype. What it binds is unknown. RNA transcripts were the template for amplifying TCR beta CDR3 regions. First-round RT-PCR of the TCR CDR3 relied on the HTBI primer set. TCRdb independently ran MiXCR on the multiplex PCR reads; one entry per CDR3 protein. The sample lists hundreds of thousands of distinct CDR3 sequences, 11% to 15% occurring once. Whole-study findings and limits: Among clonotypes expanded in thyroid above 0.001, most were also found in blood.

Graves' hyperthyroidism is called stable when ophthalmopathy does not progress within 18 months. Those patients with uncontrolled infection, other autoimmune disease, pregnancy or lactation were excluded. Clinical symptoms, serum thyroxine and TRAb, thyroid ultrasound and orbital computed tomography were used for the diagnoses. This clonotype originated in a young woman with Graves' hyperthyroidism. Input material: blood. The chain carries TRBV12-3 or TRBV12-4 and TRBJ2-6, with 11 nucleotides matching TRBD1. The CDR3 sequence: CASSRTGGVGGANVLTF. The CDR3 coding sequence is TGTGCCAGCAGCCGGACAGGGGGCGTAGGTGGGGCCAACGTCCTGACTTTC.